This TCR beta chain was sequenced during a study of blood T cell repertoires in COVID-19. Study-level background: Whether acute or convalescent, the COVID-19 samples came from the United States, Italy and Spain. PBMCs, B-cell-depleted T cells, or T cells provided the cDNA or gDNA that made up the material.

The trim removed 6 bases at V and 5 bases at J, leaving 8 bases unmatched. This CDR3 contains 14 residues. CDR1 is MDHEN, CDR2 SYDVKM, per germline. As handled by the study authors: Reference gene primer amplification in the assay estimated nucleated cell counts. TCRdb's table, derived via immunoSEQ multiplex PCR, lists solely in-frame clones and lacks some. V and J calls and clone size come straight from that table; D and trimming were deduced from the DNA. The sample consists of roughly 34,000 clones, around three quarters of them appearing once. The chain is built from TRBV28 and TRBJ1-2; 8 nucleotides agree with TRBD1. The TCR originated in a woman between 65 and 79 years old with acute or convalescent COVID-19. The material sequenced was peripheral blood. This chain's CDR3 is CASRKGRGRYGYTF. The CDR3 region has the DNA TGTGCCAGCAGGAAAGGCAGGGGGCGATATGGCTACACCTTC.